These T cell receptor beta chains were read from a single sample in a study of identical twins. MiXCR was run by TCRdb on the 5' RACE reads, yielding one entry per CDR3 protein. The sample records some 460,000 distinct CDR3 sequences, more than 13% being singletons. These data also featured in a second study, about yellow fever vaccine responses in identical twins.

The sequenced sample consisted of CD4+ T cells sorted from blood. The receptors come from a woman aged 18-29 years in good health. CDR3s include the opening cysteine and the closing phenylalanine or tryptophan. The D gene is left open where the match is weak. Clone size is shown for a subset of rows, as once, few, many or a class of expanded clone.

j_call clone_size d_call v_call cdr3_aa cdr3_nt
TRBJ2-7 . . TRBV20-1 CSASFPDGLYEQYF TGCAGTGCTAGTTTCCCGGACGGATTGTACGAGCAGTACTTC
TRBJ2-1 few . TRBV20-1 CSASDGLYNEQFF TGCAGTGCTAGTGACGGTCTGTACAATGAGCAGTTCTTC
TRBJ2-1 . TRBD2 TRBV6-2/TRBV6-3 CASRLSGGAHEQFF TGTGCCAGCAGGTTGAGCGGGGGGGCACATGAGCAGTTCTTC
TRBJ2-7 . . TRBV5-4 CASNRTANYEQYF TGTGCCAGCAATAGGACGGCCAACTACGAGCAGTACTTC
TRBJ2-1 . TRBD2 TRBV3-1 CASSSEGTSGNSYNEQFF TGTGCCAGCAGCTCCGAGGGGACTAGCGGTAACTCCTACAATGAGCAGTTCTTC
TRBJ2-1 . TRBD2 TRBV10-3 CAISEPKTSGGAPQFF TGTGCCATCAGTGAGCCCAAGACTAGCGGGGGCGCTCCCCAATTCTTC
TRBJ2-4 many TRBD1 TRBV20-1 CSAPGTGLAKNIQYF TGCAGTGCTCCCGGGACAGGGTTAGCCAAAAACATTCAGTACTTC
TRBJ2-3 few . TRBV7-9 CASSTVDTQYF TGTGCCAGCAGTACTGTAGATACGCAGTATTTT
TRBJ1-1 few . TRBV4-1 CASSHNDRRNTEAFF TGCGCCAGCAGCCATAACGACAGGAGAAACACTGAAGCTTTCTTT
TRBJ2-2 few . TRBV6-2/TRBV6-3 CASSYSRGEELFF TGTGCCAGCAGTTACTCGCGTGGGGAGGAGCTGTTTTTT
TRBJ2-7 few . TRBV6-1 CATQRGTGGPYEQYF TGTGCCACCCAGCGGGGGACAGGCGGACCCTACGAGCAGTACTTC
TRBJ2-7 . . TRBV28 CATQLDYEQYF TGTGCCACCCAGTTGGACTACGAGCAGTACTTC
TRBJ2-6 . TRBD2 TRBV12-5 CASGLGTSGSPGANVLTF TGTGCTAGTGGTTTGGGGACTAGCGGGAGTCCTGGGGCCAACGTCCTGACTTTC
TRBJ2-2 few . TRBV7-2 CASSSIGNTGELFF TGTGCCAGCAGCTCCATCGGGAACACCGGGGAGCTGTTTTTT
TRBJ2-3 . . TRBV6-1 CASSQRQITDTQYF TGTGCCAGCAGCCAACGCCAGATCACAGATACGCAGTATTTT
TRBJ2-3 few . TRBV10-3 CAISESDTQYF TGTGCCATCAGTGAGAGCGATACGCAGTATTTT
TRBJ2-1 . . TRBV7-9 CASSLGTGIYNEQFF TGTGCCAGCAGCTTAGGAACGGGGATCTACAATGAGCAGTTCTTC
TRBJ2-4 few TRBD2 TRBV11-2 CASSPIAGPIAKNIQYF TGTGCCAGCAGTCCGATAGCGGGACCTATAGCCAAAAACATTCAGTACTTC
TRBJ2-1 . TRBD2 TRBV20-1 CSAGRASGRDNEQFF TGCAGTGCGGGAAGAGCTAGCGGGAGAGACAATGAGCAGTTCTTC
TRBJ2-7 . . TRBV24-1 CATSEPGPEYEQYF TGTGCCACCAGTGAGCCGGGACCTGAATACGAGCAGTACTTC